A selection of T cell receptor beta chains follows, all from one sample in a study of blood T cell repertoires in COVID-19. The repertoire was sequenced with immunoSEQ multiplex PCR; TCRdb's copy has only in-frame clones and lacks some. The sample yields 250,000 to 350,000 clones, around 85% seen once. The sample comprised peripheral blood. These receptors were obtained from a human donor with COVID-19, enrolled during active disease. The donor label of this sample is uncertain. The CDR3 runs from the conserved cysteine through the conserved F or W. The D gene is left open where the match is weak. Clone sizes are given selectively: once, few, many, or a class where the clone is expanded.

j_call d_call v_call clone_size cdr3_aa cdr3_nt
TRBJ1-2 . TRBV7-9 . CASSLQGRESLYGYTF TGTGCCAGCAGCTTACAGGGGCGGGAGTCCCTCTATGGCTACACCTTC
TRBJ2-7 . TRBV29-1 . CSVVPSGVTYEQYF TGCAGCGTTGTCCCCTCAGGGGTGACCTACGAGCAGTACTTC
TRBJ1-2 . TRBV5-6 . CASSLLQVYYGYTF TGTGCCAGCAGCTTGCTACAGGTATACTATGGCTACACCTTC
TRBJ1-1 TRBD1 TRBV25-1 . CASSPTGALTEAFF TGTGCCAGCAGTCCGACAGGGGCCCTCACTGAAGCTTTCTTT
TRBJ2-2 . TRBV27 . CASSLPGAGFGELFF TGTGCCAGCAGCCTCCCTGGGGCAGGGTTCGGGGAGCTGTTTTTT
TRBJ2-7 TRBD2 TRBV28 . CASSQPGLAGVHEQYF TGTGCCAGCAGTCAACCAGGACTAGCGGGAGTCCACGAGCAGTACTTC
TRBJ2-1 TRBD1 TRBV27 . CASRGQGYNEQFF TGTGCCAGCAGAGGACAGGGGTACAATGAGCAGTTCTTC
TRBJ2-2 . TRBV5-1 . CASSLELAGGELFF TGCGCCAGCAGCTTGGAACTAGCTGGCGGGGAGCTGTTTTTT
TRBJ2-5 . TRBV10-2 . CASSLAPAGYSQETQYF TGCGCCAGCAGTCTAGCCCCAGCGGGCTATTCCCAAGAGACCCAGTACTTC
TRBJ2-5 . TRBV3-1/TRBV3-2 . CASSQVVVRTTQETQYF TGTGCCAGCAGCCAAGTGGTCGTCAGGACTACCCAAGAGACCCAGTACTTC
TRBJ2-1 . TRBV6-4 . CASRAGGTYNEQFF TGTGCCAGCAGAGCGGGCGGTACCTACAATGAGCAGTTCTTC
TRBJ2-1 . TRBV9 once CASTPDWMSYNEQFF TGTGCCAGCACCCCGGACTGGATGTCCTACAATGAGCAGTTCTTC
TRBJ2-7 TRBD1 TRBV28 . CASSSYRGRYSYEQYF TGTGCCAGCAGTTCCTACAGGGGACGTTACTCCTACGAGCAGTACTTC
TRBJ1-6 . TRBV19 few CASRRQESNSPLHF TGTGCCAGTAGGCGACAGGAATCAAATTCACCCCTCCACTTT
TRBJ2-5 TRBD2 TRBV12-3/TRBV12-4 . CASSFQGGETQYF TGTGCCAGCAGTTTTCAGGGAGGGGAGACCCAGTACTTC
TRBJ2-1 TRBD2 TRBV7-9 . CASSHLPPAGVYNEQFF TGTGCCAGCAGCCACCTCCCTCCAGCGGGAGTGTACAATGAGCAGTTCTTC
TRBJ1-2 . TRBV5-1 once CASSLASSANYGYTF TGCGCCAGCAGCTTGGCAAGTAGTGCTAACTATGGCTACACCTTC
TRBJ1-3 . TRBV5-4 . CASSPRGDGNTIYF TGTGCCAGCAGCCCCCGGGGGGATGGAAACACCATATATTTT
TRBJ1-6 . TRBV5-1 . CASSLRIQGSPLHF TGCGCCAGCAGCTTGAGGATACAGGGTTCACCCCTCCACTTT
TRBJ2-2 TRBD2 TRBV9 . CASSVATSGLGTGELFF TGTGCCAGCAGCGTAGCCACTAGCGGGTTGGGCACCGGGGAGCTGTTTTTT
TRBJ2-7 TRBD1 TRBV6-5 few CASSYGTESYEQYF TGTGCCAGCAGTTACGGGACAGAGTCCTACGAGCAGTACTTC
TRBJ1-3 . TRBV3-1/TRBV3-2 . CASSQVAGPLHTIYF TGTGCCAGCAGCCAAGTCGCAGGGCCGCTGCACACCATATATTTT
TRBJ1-2 . TRBV6-5 . CASKVGQGIYGYTF TGTGCCAGCAAGGTGGGGCAGGGGATCTATGGCTACACCTTC
TRBJ1-1 . TRBV7-8 . CASSLVPGTQNTEAFF TGTGCCAGCAGCTTAGTACCCGGGACACAGAACACTGAAGCTTTCTTT
TRBJ2-1 TRBD2 TRBV20-1 few CSASTGLAGVEQFF TGCAGTGCTAGTACAGGACTAGCGGGAGTTGAGCAGTTCTTC
TRBJ2-7 . TRBV5-1 . CASSLDQGPYEQYF TGCGCCAGCAGCTTGGATCAGGGCCCCTACGAGCAGTACTTC
TRBJ2-2 TRBD1 TRBV30 . CAWGQGEWTGELFF TGTGCCTGGGGACAGGGGGAATGGACCGGGGAGCTGTTTTTT
TRBJ2-1 . TRBV4-3 . CASSLTGSQAYNEQFF TGCGCCAGCAGCCTCACCGGGAGTCAGGCCTACAATGAGCAGTTCTTC
TRBJ1-2 TRBD1 TRBV28 . CASSSPGQGGNYGYTF TGTGCCAGCAGCTCCCCGGGACAGGGAGGTAACTATGGCTACACCTTC
TRBJ2-1 TRBD1 TRBV20-1 . CSASPDREYYNEQFF TGCAGTGCTAGTCCCGACAGGGAGTACTACAATGAGCAGTTCTTC
TRBJ2-5 TRBD1 TRBV19 . CASRKTQGILETQYF TGTGCCAGTAGAAAGACACAGGGGATTCTAGAGACCCAGTACTTC
TRBJ2-2 TRBD2 TRBV3-1/TRBV3-2 . CASREDRLAGRATGELFF TGTGCCAGCAGAGAGGACAGACTAGCGGGACGAGCCACCGGGGAGCTGTTTTTT
TRBJ1-1 TRBD1 TRBV27 . CASSSGDRASGNTEAFF TGTGCCAGCAGTTCCGGGGACAGGGCATCAGGAAACACTGAAGCTTTCTTT
TRBJ2-6 . TRBV5-1 . CASSLGLASGANVLTF TGCGCCAGCAGCTTGGGACTGGCCTCTGGGGCCAACGTCCTGACTTTC
TRBJ2-7 TRBD2 TRBV4-2 . CASSQTSGRGSYEQYF TGTGCCAGCAGCCAAACGAGCGGGAGAGGATCGTACGAGCAGTACTTC
TRBJ1-2 TRBD1 TRBV5-5 . CASSVQGGTYGYTF TGTGCCAGCAGCGTACAGGGGGGTACCTATGGCTACACCTTC
TRBJ1-1 . TRBV11-2 . CASAPREVGGRLVTEAFF TGTGCCAGCGCCCCGCGGGAGGTGGGTGGTCGCCTAGTTACTGAAGCTTTCTTT
TRBJ1-2 TRBD1 TRBV18 . CASSPPTGQGGYTF TGTGCCAGCTCACCACCGACGGGACAGGGCGGCTACACCTTC
TRBJ2-1 . TRBV27 . CASRSAGLSSYNEQFF TGTGCCAGCAGGTCTGCGGGGCTCAGCTCCTACAATGAGCAGTTCTTC
TRBJ2-7 . TRBV12-1 . CASKKLLAGGAPPYEQYF TGTGCCAGCAAAAAGCTACTAGCCGGAGGGGCCCCCCCCTACGAGCAGTACTTC